This entry lists 3 T cell receptor beta chains sequenced from one sample in a study of beta chain features in type 1 diabetes listed by TCRdb under 2018. Study-wide conclusions, independent of this receptor: Type 1 diabetes patients showed a moderate but significant shortening of TCRB CDR3 length in all four CD4+ subsets.

These receptors are not linked to any known antigen. Library construction relied on the immunoSEQ multiplex PCR assay. The entire isolated RNA was reverse transcribed using the High Capacity cDNA Reverse Transcription Kit, and thus expressed TCRB transcripts were sequenced. TCRdb took this table from immuneACCESS and kept in-frame rearrangements with V and J called. Such tables lack part of the clones; where checked against another copy, unresolved V genes explain under half of the gap, and the rest is unexplained. Recorded for this sample are under 300,000 clones; about 14% of them occurred a single time. Around 0.019% of the sample lies in the top ten. The sequenced sample was naive CD4+ T cells from blood. This specimen's cell subset or site label, interpreted: true naive CD4+ T cells. These receptor sequences come from a young man with type 1 diabetes.

This chain connects TRBV6-5 to TRBJ2-4; the D is unclear. Germline values: CDR1 MNHEY, CDR2 SVGAGI. This CDR3 is built from 14 residues. Trimming cost V 2 bases and J 0 bases, with 5 bases left between them. The CDR3 sequence is CASSYSAAKNIQYF. In DNA form, the CDR3 reads TGTGCCAGCAGTTACAGCGCAGCCAAAAACATTCAGTACTTC.

The V gene is TRBV18, the J gene TRBJ1-2, with TRBD1 matching over 8 bases. V dropped 2 bases and J dropped 1; count of bases not matched to a gene: 3. The germline CDR1 and CDR2 sequences are KGHSH and LQKENI. CDR3 size: 15 residues. This CDR3 is CASSPSTGDNYGYTF. Here the CDR3 DNA reads TGTGCCAGCTCACCATCGACAGGGGATAACTATGGCTACACCTTC.

V is TRBV6-5 and J is TRBJ1-5; 11 bases agree with TRBD1. The length of the CDR3 is 15 residues. CDR1 and CDR2 from the germline V gene are MNHEY and SVGAGI. Unmatched junction bases numbered 3, after V lost 5 bases and J lost 3 bases. The CDR3 loop is CASSGTGGTNQPQHF. CDR3 sequence (DNA): TGTGCCAGCAGTGGGACAGGGGGTACCAATCAGCCCCAGCATTTT.